This T cell receptor (beta chain) stems from a study of cytomegalovirus exposure and HLA in healthy donors. Germline trimming cut 3 bases from V and 4 bases from J; bases unmatched to any gene: 4. The CDR3 consists of 15 residues. Germline V CDR1 and CDR2: LGHNA, YNFKEQ. Data came from immunoSEQ multiplex PCR; TCRdb stores just in-frame clones and leaves some out. The repertoire holds around 120,000 clones, with around 85% as singletons. This clonotype was sampled from a man younger than 30 in good health and CMV-seropositive. This chain connects TRBV4-2 to TRBJ1-5; 9 nucleotides line up with TRBD1. Sequenced material: PBMCs. This CDR3 is CASSHGDRDNQPQHF. In DNA, the CDR3 is TGTGCCAGCAGCCACGGGGACAGGGATAATCAGCCCCAGCATTTT.